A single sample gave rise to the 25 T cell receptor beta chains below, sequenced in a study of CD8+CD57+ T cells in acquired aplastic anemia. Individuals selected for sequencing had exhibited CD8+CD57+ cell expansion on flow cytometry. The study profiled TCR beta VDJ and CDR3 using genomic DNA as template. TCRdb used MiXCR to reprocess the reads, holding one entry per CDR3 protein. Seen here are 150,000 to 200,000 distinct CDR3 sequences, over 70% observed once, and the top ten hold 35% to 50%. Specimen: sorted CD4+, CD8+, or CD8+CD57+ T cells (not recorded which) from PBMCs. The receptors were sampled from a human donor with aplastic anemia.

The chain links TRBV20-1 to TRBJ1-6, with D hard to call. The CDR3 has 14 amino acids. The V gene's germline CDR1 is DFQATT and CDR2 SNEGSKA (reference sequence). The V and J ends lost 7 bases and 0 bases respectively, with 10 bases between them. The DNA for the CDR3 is TGCAGTGTCGAGCTGAGCTCCTATAATTCACCCCTCCACTTT. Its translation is CSVELSSYNSPLHF.

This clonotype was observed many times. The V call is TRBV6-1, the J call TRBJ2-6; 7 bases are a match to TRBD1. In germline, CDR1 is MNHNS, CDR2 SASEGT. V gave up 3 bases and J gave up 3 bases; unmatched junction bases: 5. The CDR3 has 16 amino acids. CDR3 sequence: CASSEEQGSGANVLTF. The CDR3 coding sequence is TGTGCCAGCAGTGAGGAACAGGGGAGTGGGGCCAACGTCCTGACTTTC.

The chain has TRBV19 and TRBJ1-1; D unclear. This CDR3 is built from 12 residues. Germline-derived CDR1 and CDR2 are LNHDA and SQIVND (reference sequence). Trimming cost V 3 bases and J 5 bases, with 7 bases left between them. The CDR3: CASSMRITEAFF. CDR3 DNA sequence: TGTGCCAGTAGTATGAGGATAACTGAAGCTTTCTTT.

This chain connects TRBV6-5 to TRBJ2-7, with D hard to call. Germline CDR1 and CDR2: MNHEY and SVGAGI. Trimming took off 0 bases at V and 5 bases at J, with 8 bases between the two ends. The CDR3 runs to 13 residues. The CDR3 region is CASSYSVGNEQYF. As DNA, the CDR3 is TGTGCCAGCAGTTACTCCGTTGGGAACGAGCAGTACTTC.

The CDR3 DNA sequence: TGTGCCACCAGTGCTGGACAGGGACGAGAGACCCAGTACTTC. Encoded protein: CATSAGQGRETQYF. The chain is built from TRBV24-1 and TRBJ2-5, with TRBD1 identical over 8 bases. CDR1 is KGHDR and CDR2 is SFDVKD in the germline V gene. V was clipped by 5 bases and J by 4 bases; unmatched bases: 5. The length of the CDR3 is 14 residues.

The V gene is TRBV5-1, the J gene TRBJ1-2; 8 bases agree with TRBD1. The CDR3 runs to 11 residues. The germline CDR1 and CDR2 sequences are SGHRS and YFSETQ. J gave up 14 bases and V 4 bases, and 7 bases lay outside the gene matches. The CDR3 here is CASSAQGARTF. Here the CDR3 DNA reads TGCGCCAGCAGCGCTCAGGGGGCGAGAACCTTC.

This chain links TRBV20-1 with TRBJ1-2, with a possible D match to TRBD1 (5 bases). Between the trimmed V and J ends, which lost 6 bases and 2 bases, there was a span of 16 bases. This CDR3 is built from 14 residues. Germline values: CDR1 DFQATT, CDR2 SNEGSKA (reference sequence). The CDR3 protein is CSAPPQGTNYGYTF. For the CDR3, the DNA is TGCAGTGCCCCCCCCCAGGGCACGAACTATGGCTACACCTTC.

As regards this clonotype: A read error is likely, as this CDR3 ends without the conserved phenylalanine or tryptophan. Here the CDR3 DNA reads TGCGCCAGCAGTGGGGGGACGGAGGGAAACACCGGGGAGCTGTTTTTG. This codes for CASSGGTEGNTGELFL. The chain carries TRBV10-2 and TRBJ2-2; tentatively, D is TRBD2 (6 bases). CDR1 and CDR2 (germline): WSHSY, SAAADI. The CDR3 has 16 residues. The V end was cut by 4 bases, the J end by 2 bases, with 14 bases between.

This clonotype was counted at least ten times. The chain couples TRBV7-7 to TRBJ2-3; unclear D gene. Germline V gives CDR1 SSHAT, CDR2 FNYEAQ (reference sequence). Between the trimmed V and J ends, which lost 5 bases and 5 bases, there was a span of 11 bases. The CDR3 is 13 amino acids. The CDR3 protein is CASSTWTGDTQYF. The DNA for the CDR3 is TGTGCCAGCAGCACCTGGACGGGAGATACGCAGTATTTT.

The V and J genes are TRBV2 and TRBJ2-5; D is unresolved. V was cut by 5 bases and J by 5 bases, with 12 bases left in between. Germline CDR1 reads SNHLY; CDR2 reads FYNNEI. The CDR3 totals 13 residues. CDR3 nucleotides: TGTGCCAGCAGTACCGGGCCGGACGAGACCCAGTACTTC. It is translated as CASSTGPDETQYF.

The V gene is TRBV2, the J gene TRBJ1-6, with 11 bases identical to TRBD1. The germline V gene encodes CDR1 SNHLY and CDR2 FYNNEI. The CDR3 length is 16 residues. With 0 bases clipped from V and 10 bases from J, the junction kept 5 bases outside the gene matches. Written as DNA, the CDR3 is TGTGCCAGCAGTGAAGCCGGGACAGGGGGTAGCTCACCCCTCCACTTT. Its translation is CASSEAGTGGSSPLHF.

The CDR3 DNA reads as TGCAGCGTGGCTAGCGGGGCGAATCAGGAGACCCAGTACTTC. Translation: CSVASGANQETQYF. The chain is built from TRBV29-1 and TRBJ2-5, with 9 bases identical to TRBD2. The CDR3 is 14 amino acids. V shed 6 bases and J 5 bases; nucleotides not matched to a gene: 10. Looked up from germline, CDR1 is SQVTM and CDR2 is ANQGSEA. The full variable domain, its missing parts supplied by reference TRBV29-1 and TRBJ2-5, is SAVISQKPSRDICQRGTSLTIQCQVDSQVTMMFWYRQQPGQSLTLIATANQGSEATYESGFVIDKFPISRPNLTFSTLTVSNMSPEDSSIYLCSVASGANQETQYFGPGTRLLVL.

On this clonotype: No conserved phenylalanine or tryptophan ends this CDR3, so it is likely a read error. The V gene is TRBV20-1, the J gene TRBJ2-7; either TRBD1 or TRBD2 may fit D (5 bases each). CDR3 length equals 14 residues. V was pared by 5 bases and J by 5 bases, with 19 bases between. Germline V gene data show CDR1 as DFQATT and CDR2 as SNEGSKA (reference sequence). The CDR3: CSAGAQGPLDEQYS. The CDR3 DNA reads TGCAGTGCTGGGGCTCAGGGACCGCTGGACGAGCAGTACTCC.

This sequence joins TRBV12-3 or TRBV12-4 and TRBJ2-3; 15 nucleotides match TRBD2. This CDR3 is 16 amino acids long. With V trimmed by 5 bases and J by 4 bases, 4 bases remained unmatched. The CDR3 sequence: CASSPGLAGGADTQYF. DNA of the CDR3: TGTGCCAGCAGTCCGGGACTAGCGGGGGGCGCAGATACGCAGTATTTT.

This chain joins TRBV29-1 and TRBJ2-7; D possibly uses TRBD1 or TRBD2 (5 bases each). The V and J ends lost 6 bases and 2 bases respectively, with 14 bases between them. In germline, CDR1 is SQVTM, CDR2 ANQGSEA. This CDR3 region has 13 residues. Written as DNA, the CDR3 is TGCAGCGTCGACCCGGGACGGGCCTACGAGCAGTACTTC. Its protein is CSVDPGRAYEQYF.

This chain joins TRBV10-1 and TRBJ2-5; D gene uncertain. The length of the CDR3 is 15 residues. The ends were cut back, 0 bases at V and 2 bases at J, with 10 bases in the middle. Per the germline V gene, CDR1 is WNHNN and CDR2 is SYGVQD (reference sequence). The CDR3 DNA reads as TGCGCCAGCAGTGAGTCTACAGTGGCACAAGAGACCCAGTACTTC. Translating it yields CASSESTVAQETQYF.

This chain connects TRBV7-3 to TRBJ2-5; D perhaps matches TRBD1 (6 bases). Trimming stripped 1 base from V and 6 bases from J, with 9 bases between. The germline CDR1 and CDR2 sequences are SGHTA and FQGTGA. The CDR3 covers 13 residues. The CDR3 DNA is TGTGCCAGCAGCTTAATCTGGGGGCAGACCCAGTACTTC. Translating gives CASSLIWGQTQYF.

Here the CDR3 reads CASRRTGLETQYF. The CDR3 region has the DNA TGTGCCAGCCGTAGGACAGGGTTGGAGACCCAGTACTTC. The chain joins TRBV12-3 or TRBV12-4 to TRBJ2-5, with TRBD1 matching 8 bases. The CDR3 is 13 amino acids. V trimming: 8 bases; J trimming: 5 bases; junction bases outside the gene matches: 7.

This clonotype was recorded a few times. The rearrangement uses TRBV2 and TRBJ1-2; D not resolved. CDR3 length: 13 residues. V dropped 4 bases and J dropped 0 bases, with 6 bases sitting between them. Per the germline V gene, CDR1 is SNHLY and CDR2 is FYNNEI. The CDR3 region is CASSGTTNYGYTF. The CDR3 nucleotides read TGTGCCAGCAGTGGCACCACTAACTATGGCTACACCTTC.

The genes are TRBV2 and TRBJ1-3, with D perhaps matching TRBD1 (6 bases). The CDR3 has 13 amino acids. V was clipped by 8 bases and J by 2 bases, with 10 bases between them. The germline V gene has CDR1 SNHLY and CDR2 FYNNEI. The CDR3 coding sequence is TGTGCCAGCCAACAGGGAACTGGAAACACCATATATTTT. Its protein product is CASQQGTGNTIYF.

This chain's CDR3 is CASSLNQDNEQFF. The CDR3 DNA follows: TGTGCCAGCAGCTTAAACCAAGACAATGAGCAGTTCTTC. The chain has TRBV7-3 and TRBJ2-1, with D uncertain. The CDR3 runs to 13 residues. Germline V gene lookup returns CDR1 SGHTA and CDR2 FQGTGA. Between the trimmed V and J ends, which lost 1 base and 5 bases, there was a span of 6 bases. Looking up the rest from reference TRBV7-3 and TRBJ2-1 gives the full variable domain: GAGVSQTPSNKVTEKGKYVELRCDPISGHTALYWYRQSLGQGPEFLIYFQGTGAADDSGLPNDRFFAVRPEGSVSTLKIQRTERGDSAVYLCASSLNQDNEQFFGPGTRLTVL.

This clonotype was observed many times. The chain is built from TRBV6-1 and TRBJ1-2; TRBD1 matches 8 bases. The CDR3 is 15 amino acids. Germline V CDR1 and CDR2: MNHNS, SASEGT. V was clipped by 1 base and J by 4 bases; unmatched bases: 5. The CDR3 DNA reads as TGTGCCAGCAGTGAAGAGGCAGGGGGCGGCTATGGCTACACCTTC. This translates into CASSEEAGGGYGYTF.

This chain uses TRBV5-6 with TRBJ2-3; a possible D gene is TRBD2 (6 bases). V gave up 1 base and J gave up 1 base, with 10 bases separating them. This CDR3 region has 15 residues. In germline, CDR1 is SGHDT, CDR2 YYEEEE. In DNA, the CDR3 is TGTGCCAGCAGCTTGAAACTAGCCGGCACAGATACGCAGTATTTT. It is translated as CASSLKLAGTDTQYF.

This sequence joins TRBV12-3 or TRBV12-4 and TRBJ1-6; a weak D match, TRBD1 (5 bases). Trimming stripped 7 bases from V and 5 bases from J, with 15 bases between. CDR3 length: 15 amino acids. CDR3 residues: CASTPGGVNNSPLHF. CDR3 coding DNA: TGTGCCAGCACCCCGGGAGGGGTCAATAATTCACCCCTCCACTTT.

CDR3 protein: CASSVTGQETQYF. The CDR3 DNA reads TGTGCCAGTAGCGTTACGGGCCAAGAGACCCAGTACTTC. The chain uses TRBV19 and TRBJ2-5; no definite D call. The length of the CDR3 is 13 residues. The V end lost 6 bases, the J end lost 1 base, and 9 bases lay between the germline ends. Germline CDR1 reads LNHDA; CDR2 reads SQIVND (reference sequence).